A selection of T cell receptor beta chains follows, all from one sample in a study of blood T cells in healthy people across ages. TCRdb redid the calling of the 5' RACE reads with MiXCR, one entry per CDR3 protein. Of around 990,000 distinct CDR3 sequences detected, roughly two fifths appear once; the ten largest clones hold about an eighth. What was sequenced was blood. The receptors were sampled from a man younger than 35 in good health. CDR3s include the opening cysteine and the closing phenylalanine or tryptophan. A D gene is named only where the DNA matches it firmly. Clone size is given for some rows only: seen once, a few or many times, or a class if the clone is expanded.

TRBV6-1,.,.,TRBJ2-5,TGTGCCAGCAGTGGGTTAGTCGTTCAAGAGACCCAGTACTTC,CASSGLVVQETQYF
TRBV11-2,.,.,TRBJ2-1,TGTGCCAGCAGCTTACCCGCCCCGGACAATGAGCAGTTCTTC,CASSLPAPDNEQFF
TRBV28,many,.,TRBJ2-1,TGTGCCAGCAGAACAGGGTATGAGCAGTTCTTC,CASRTGYEQFF
TRBV12-3/TRBV12-4,.,.,TRBJ2-5,TGTGCCAGCAGTTTAAGCCCAGTCCTAGGAGGCCAAGAGACCCAGTACTTC,CASSLSPVLGGQETQYF
TRBV4-3,few,.,TRBJ1-4,TGCGCCAGCAGCCAAGATGTCTCAACTAATGAAAAACTGTTTTTT,CASSQDVSTNEKLFF
TRBV9,.,.,TRBJ1-2,TGTGCCAGCAGCCCCTCCGGTAGGGACGGAGGCTATGGCTACACCTTC,CASSPSGRDGGYGYTF
TRBV28,.,TRBD1,TRBJ1-4,TGTGCCAGCAGTTCTGCCGACAGGGATAATGAAAAACTGTTTTTT,CASSSADRDNEKLFF
TRBV7-2,.,.,TRBJ2-7,TGTGCCAGCAGCTCAGCAGGTGGGGCGAGCTCCTACAATGAGCAGTACTTC,CASSSAGGASSYNEQYF
TRBV12-3/TRBV12-4,few,TRBD1,TRBJ1-1,TGTGCCAGCAGTTTAGCCACCGGGACAGGGGGCAGAGCTTTCTTT,CASSLATGTGGRAFF
TRBV5-1,.,.,TRBJ2-7,TGCGCCAGCAGTTCAGAGGAGTATAGTCACTACGAGCAGTACTTC,CASSSEEYSHYEQYF
TRBV7-2,few,TRBD1,TRBJ1-4,TGTGCCAGCAGCTCCGACAGGGTAGTAGCTAATGAAAAACTGTTTTTT,CASSSDRVVANEKLFF
TRBV24-1,.,.,TRBJ2-3,TGTGCCACCAGTCCTCTGGAACAGGGAGGGACAGATACGCAGTATTTT,CATSPLEQGGTDTQYF
TRBV12-3/TRBV12-4,few,.,TRBJ2-5,TGTGCCAGCAGTCCGCCCGATCTGGAAGAGACCCAGTACTTC,CASSPPDLEETQYF
TRBV5-6,few,.,TRBJ1-2,TGTGCCAGCAGCAGCGGTCGGGGGTTTGGCTACACCTTC,CASSSGRGFGYTF
TRBV9,.,.,TRBJ1-1,TGTGCCAGCAGCGTAACCCCCGACGACAGTGAAGCTTTCTTT,CASSVTPDDSEAFF
TRBV7-2,few,.,TRBJ1-2,TGTGCCAGCAGCTTAGATGGATCGGGTGGTGGCTACACCTTC,CASSLDGSGGGYTF
TRBV7-2,.,.,TRBJ2-1,TGTGCCAGCAGCTTAACCTCTGGCGGGGGCCGGAATGAGCAGTTCTTC,CASSLTSGGGRNEQFF
TRBV5-1,.,.,TRBJ1-4,TGCGCCAGCAGCTCCGGATCACCGGAGGGGGAAAAACTGTTTTTT,CASSSGSPEGEKLFF
TRBV10-3,few,.,TRBJ1-5,TGTGCCACCCACAATGGGGGTCATCAGCCCCAGCATTTT,CATHNGGHQPQHF
TRBV2,.,.,TRBJ1-2,TGTGCCAGCAGCCTACAGGAGATTAACCATGGCTACACCTTC,CASSLQEINHGYTF